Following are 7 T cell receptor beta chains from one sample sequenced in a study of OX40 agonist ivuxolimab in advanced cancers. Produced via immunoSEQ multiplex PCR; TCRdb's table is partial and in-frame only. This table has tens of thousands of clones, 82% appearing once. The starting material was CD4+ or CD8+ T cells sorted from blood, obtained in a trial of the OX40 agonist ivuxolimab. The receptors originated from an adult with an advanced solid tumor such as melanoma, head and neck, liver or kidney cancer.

CDR3: CASSLVAGGQQTQYF. CDR3 DNA: TGTGCCAGCAGCTTAGTGGCGGGGGGGCAACAGACCCAGTACTTC. The V call is TRBV7-9, the J call TRBJ2-5, with 9 bases fitting TRBD2. Trimming removed 1 base from V and 6 bases from J; junction bases left unmatched: 6. Per the germline V gene, CDR1 is SEHNR and CDR2 is FQNEAQ (reference sequence). CDR3 length: 15 amino acids. Based on the CDR3 plus reference TRBV7-9 and TRBJ2-5, the full variable domain is DTGVSQNPRHKITKRGQNVTFRCDPISEHNRLYWYRQTLGQGPEFLTYFQNEAQLEKSRLLSDRFSAERPKGSFSTLEIQRTEQGDSAMYLCASSLVAGGQQTQYFGPGTRLLVL.

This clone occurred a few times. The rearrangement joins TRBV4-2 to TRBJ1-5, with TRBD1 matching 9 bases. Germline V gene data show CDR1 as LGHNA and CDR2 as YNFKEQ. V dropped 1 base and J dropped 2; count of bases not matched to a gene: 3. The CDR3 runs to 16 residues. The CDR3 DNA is TGTGCCAGCAGCCAAGGTCGACAGGGGGGCAATCAGCCCCAGCATTTT. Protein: CASSQGRQGGNQPQHF.

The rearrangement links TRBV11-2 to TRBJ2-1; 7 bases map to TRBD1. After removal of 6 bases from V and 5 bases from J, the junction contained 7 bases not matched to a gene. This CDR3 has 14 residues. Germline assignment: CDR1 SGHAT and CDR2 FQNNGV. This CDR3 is CASRLRTGDNEQFF. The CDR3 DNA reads TGTGCCAGCAGACTCAGGACAGGAGACAATGAGCAGTTCTTC.

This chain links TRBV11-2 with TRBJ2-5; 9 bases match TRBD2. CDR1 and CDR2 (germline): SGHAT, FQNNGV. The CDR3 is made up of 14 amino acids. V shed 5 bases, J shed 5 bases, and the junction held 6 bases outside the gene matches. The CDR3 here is CASSQGLAGETQYF. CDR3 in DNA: TGTGCCAGCAGCCAGGGACTAGCTGGGGAGACCCAGTACTTC.

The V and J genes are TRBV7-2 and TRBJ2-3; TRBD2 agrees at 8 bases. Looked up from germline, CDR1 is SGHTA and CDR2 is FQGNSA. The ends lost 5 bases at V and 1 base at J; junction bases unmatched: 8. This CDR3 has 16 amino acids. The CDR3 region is CASSPSQTSGTDTQYF. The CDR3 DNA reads TGTGCCAGCAGCCCGAGCCAGACTAGCGGCACAGATACGCAGTATTTT.

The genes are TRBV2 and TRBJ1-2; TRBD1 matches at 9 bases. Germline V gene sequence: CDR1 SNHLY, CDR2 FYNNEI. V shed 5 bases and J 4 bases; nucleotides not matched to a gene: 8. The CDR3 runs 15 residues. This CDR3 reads CASSLTGTGTYGYTF. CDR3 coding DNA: TGTGCCAGCAGTCTTACCGGGACAGGGACCTATGGCTACACCTTC. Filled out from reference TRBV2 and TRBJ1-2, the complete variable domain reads EPEVTQTPSHQVTQMGQEVILRCVPISNHLYFYWYRQILGQKVEFLVSFYNNEISEKSEIFDDQFSVERPDGSNFTLKIRSTKLEDSAMYFCASSLTGTGTYGYTFGSGTRLTVV.

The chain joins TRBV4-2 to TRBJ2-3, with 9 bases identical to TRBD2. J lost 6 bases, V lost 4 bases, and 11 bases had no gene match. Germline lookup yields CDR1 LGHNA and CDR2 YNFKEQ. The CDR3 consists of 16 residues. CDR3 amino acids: CASSRKMGLAVDTQYF. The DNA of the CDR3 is TGTGCCAGCAGCCGGAAAATGGGACTAGCTGTGGATACGCAGTATTTT.